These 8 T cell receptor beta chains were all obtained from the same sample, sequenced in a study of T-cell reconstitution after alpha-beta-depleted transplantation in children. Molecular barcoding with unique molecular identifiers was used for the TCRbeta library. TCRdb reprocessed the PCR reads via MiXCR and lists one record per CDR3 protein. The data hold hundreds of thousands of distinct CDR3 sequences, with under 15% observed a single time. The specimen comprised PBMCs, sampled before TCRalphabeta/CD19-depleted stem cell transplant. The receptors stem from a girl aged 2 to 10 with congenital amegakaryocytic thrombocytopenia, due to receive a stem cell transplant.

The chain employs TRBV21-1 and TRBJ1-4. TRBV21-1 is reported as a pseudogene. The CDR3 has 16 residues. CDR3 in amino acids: CASSKRGTFKNEKLFF. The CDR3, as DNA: TGTGCCAGCAGCAAACGGGGGACTTTTAAAAATGAAAAACTGTTTTTT.

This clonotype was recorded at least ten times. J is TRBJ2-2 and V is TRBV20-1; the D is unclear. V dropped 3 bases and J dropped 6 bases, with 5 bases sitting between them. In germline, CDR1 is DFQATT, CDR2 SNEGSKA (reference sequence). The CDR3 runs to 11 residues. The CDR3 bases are TGCAGTGCTAGTAGTCCCGGGGAGCTGTTTTTT. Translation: CSASSPGELFF.

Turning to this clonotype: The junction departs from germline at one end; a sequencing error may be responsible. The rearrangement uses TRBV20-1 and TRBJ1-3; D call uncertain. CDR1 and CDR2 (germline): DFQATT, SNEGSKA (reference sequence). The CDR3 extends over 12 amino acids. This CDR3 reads CSAREVGNTIYF. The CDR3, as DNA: TGCAGTGCGAGAGAGGTGGGAAACACCATATATTTT.

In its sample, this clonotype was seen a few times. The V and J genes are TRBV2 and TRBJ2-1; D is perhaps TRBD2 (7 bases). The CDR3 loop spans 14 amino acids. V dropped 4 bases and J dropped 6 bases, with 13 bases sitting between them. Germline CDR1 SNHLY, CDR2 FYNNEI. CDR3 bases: TGTGCCAGCAGTGTGGGGGCGGGGGTCAATGAGCAGTTCTTC. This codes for CASSVGAGVNEQFF.

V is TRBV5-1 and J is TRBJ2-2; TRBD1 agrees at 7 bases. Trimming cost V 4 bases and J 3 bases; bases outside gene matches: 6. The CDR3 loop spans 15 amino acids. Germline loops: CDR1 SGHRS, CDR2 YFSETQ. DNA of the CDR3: TGCGCCAGCAGCCCGGGGACAGAGCACACCGGGGAGCTGTTTTTT. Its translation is CASSPGTEHTGELFF. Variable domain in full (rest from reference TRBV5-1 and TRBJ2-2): KAGVTQTPRYLIKTRGQQVTLSCSPISGHRSVSWYQQTPGQGLQFLFEYFSETQRNKGNFPGRFSGRQFSNSRSEMNVSTLELGDSALYLCASSPGTEHTGELFFGEGSRLTVL.

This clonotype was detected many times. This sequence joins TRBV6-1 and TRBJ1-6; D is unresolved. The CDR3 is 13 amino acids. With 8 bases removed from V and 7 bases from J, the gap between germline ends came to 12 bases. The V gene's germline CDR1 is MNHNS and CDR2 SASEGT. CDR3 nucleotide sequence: TGTGCCAGCGGAGAGACTAGGAATTCACCCCTCCACTTT. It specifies CASGETRNSPLHF.

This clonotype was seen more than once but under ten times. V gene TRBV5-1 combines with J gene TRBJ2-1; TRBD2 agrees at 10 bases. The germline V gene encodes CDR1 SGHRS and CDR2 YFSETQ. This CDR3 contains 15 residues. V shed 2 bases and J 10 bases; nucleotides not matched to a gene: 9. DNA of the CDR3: TGCGCCAGCAGCTTCACTAGCGGGAAATCGGGGGAGCAGTTCTTC. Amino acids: CASSFTSGKSGEQFF.

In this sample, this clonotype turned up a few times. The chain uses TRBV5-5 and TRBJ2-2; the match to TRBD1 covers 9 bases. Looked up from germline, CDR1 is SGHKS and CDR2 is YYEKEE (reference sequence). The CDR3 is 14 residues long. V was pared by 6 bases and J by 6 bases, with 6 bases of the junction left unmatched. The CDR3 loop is CASNRGLDPGELFF. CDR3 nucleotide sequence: TGTGCCAGCAACAGGGGGCTAGATCCCGGGGAGCTGTTTTTT.